This TCR beta chain was retrieved from a study of T-cell memory formation after mild COVID-19. Study in general: Most TCR clusters belonged to a single donor. Study-wide findings and caveats: For contracting clones, CD4+ ones sat mainly in CM and EM, CD8+ in EMRA.

5'RACE primed from the constant segment yielded TCR alpha and TCR beta cDNA libraries bearing sample barcodes and UMIs. Each CDR3 protein gets one entry after TCRdb re-called the 5' RACE reads with MiXCR. The table records under 200,000 distinct CDR3 sequences, less than 40% of them present only once. Germline V CDR1 and CDR2: SGHRS, YFSETQ. V gave up 2 bases and J gave up 2 bases, with 14 bases separating them. The CDR3 contains 15 residues. For this clonotype: Its antigen is unknown.

The clonotype originates from an adult woman who had mild COVID-19 (a few samples of this study predate the infection). Cell type and time point are not known. The rearrangement links TRBV5-1 to TRBJ2-7; D call uncertain. Sequencing input: PBMCs or a T cell subset sorted from them (not recorded which). As DNA, the CDR3 is TGCGCCAGCAGCTTCGACGGTACCCTCACCTACGAGCAGTACTTC. Protein product: CASSFDGTLTYEQYF.